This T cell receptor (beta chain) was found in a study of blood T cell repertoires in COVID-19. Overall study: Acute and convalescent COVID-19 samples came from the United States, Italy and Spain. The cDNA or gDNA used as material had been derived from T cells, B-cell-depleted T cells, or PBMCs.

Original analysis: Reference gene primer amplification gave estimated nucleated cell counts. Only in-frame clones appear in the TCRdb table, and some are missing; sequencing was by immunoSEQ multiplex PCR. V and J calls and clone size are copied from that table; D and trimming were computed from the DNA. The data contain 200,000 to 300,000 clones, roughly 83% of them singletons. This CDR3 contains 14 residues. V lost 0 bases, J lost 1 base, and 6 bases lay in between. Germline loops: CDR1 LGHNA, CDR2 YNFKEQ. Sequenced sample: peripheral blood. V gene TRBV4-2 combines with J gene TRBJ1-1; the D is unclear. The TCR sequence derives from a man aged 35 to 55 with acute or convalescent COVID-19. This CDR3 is CASSQDSWNTEAFF. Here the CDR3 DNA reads TGTGCCAGCAGCCAAGATAGTTGGAACACTGAAGCTTTCTTT.